These T cell receptor beta chains were read from a single sample in a study of T cell responses to AZD1222 COVID-19 vaccine. Sequenced by immunoSEQ multiplex PCR; TCRdb stores in-frame clones only, minus some. The sample includes 57,000 or so clones, more than 80% of them seen just once. Source: peripheral blood, taken on day 0 of MenACWY control vaccination. These receptor sequences come from an adult in good health. The CDR3 runs from the conserved cysteine through the conserved F or W. The D gene is left open where the match is weak. Clone size appears in some rows only: once, few, many, or a class for an expanded clone.

J: TRBJ2-5
V: TRBV28
size: .
D: TRBD1
length: 15
CDR3: CASRWDRFSQETQYF
DNA: TGTGCCAGCAGGTGGGACAGGTTCTCTCAAGAGACCCAGTACTTC

J: TRBJ2-1
V: TRBV29-1
size: few
D: TRBD2
length: 17
CDR3: CSVEGGLAGPWDNEQFF
DNA: TGCAGCGTTGAAGGGGGACTAGCGGGTCCCTGGGACAATGAGCAGTTCTTC

J: TRBJ1-1
V: TRBV5-6
size: once
D: TRBD1
length: 14
CDR3: CASSSDRGYTEAFF
DNA: TGTGCCAGCAGCTCAGACAGGGGGTACACTGAAGCTTTCTTT

J: TRBJ1-5
V: TRBV11-2
size: .
D: .
length: 15
CDR3: CASSLDLTGNQPQHF
DNA: TGTGCCAGCAGCTTAGACCTCACAGGGAATCAGCCCCAGCATTTT

J: TRBJ2-2
V: TRBV4-1
size: .
D: TRBD2
length: 18
CDR3: CASSLSPSSGTHTGELFF
DNA: TGCGCCAGCAGCCTCTCCCCGTCGAGCGGGACCCACACCGGGGAGCTGTTTTTT

J: TRBJ2-3
V: TRBV10-2
size: .
D: TRBD2
length: 15
CDR3: CASGFGLAGDGTQYF
DNA: TGCGCCAGCGGATTTGGACTAGCGGGTGATGGAACGCAGTATTTT

J: TRBJ1-1
V: TRBV12-3/TRBV12-4
size: .
D: .
length: 13
CDR3: CASSLGGNTEAFF
DNA: TGTGCCAGCAGTTTGGGGGGGAACACTGAAGCTTTCTTT

J: TRBJ1-5
V: TRBV18
size: .
D: .
length: 13
CDR3: CASSPAAQQPQHF
DNA: TGTGCCAGCTCACCCGCCGCACAGCAGCCCCAGCATTTT

J: TRBJ1-5
V: TRBV27
size: .
D: TRBD1
length: 18
CDR3: CASSIIGTGPRSNQPQHF
DNA: TGTGCCAGCAGTATTATCGGGACAGGGCCGCGGAGCAATCAGCCCCAGCATTTT

J: TRBJ1-1
V: TRBV3-1/TRBV3-2
size: .
D: .
length: 14
CDR3: CASSGENRRTEAFF
DNA: TGTGCCAGCAGCGGGGAAAACAGGAGAACTGAAGCTTTCTTT

J: TRBJ1-6
V: TRBV4-1
size: .
D: .
length: 16
CDR3: CASSPTSAGRNSPLHF
DNA: TGCGCCAGCAGCCCAACGTCGGCAGGGAGGAATTCACCCCTCCACTTT

J: TRBJ2-5
V: TRBV28
size: .
D: .
length: 14
CDR3: CASTAGGSGETQYF
DNA: TGTGCCAGCACCGCTGGGGGGAGCGGAGAGACCCAGTACTTC

J: TRBJ2-7
V: TRBV2
size: .
D: TRBD1
length: 15
CDR3: CASSEALDRAYEQYF
DNA: TGTGCCAGCAGTGAAGCTCTGGACAGGGCCTACGAGCAGTACTTC

J: TRBJ2-1
V: TRBV4-1
size: .
D: TRBD2
length: 16
CDR3: CASSQEASGRVDEQFF
DNA: TGCGCCAGCAGCCAAGAGGCTAGCGGGAGGGTGGATGAGCAGTTCTTC

J: TRBJ2-3
V: TRBV7-6
size: .
D: .
length: 14
CDR3: CASSLDLGMDTQYF
DNA: TGTGCCAGCAGCTTAGATCTGGGAATGGATACGCAGTATTTT

J: TRBJ1-3
V: TRBV4-1
size: .
D: .
length: 16
CDR3: CASSQDSVISGNTIYF
DNA: TGCGCCAGCAGCCAAGATAGCGTAATCTCTGGAAACACCATATATTTT

J: TRBJ2-7
V: TRBV27
size: .
D: .
length: 13
CDR3: CASSWRGTYEQYF
DNA: TGTGCCAGCAGTTGGAGGGGAACCTACGAGCAGTACTTC

J: TRBJ2-6
V: TRBV27
size: .
D: TRBD1
length: 17
CDR3: CASSHYKGTGGPQVLTF
DNA: TGTGCCAGCAGCCATTATAAGGGGACAGGGGGACCCCAAGTCCTGACTTTC

J: TRBJ2-7
V: TRBV6-1
size: .
D: .
length: 12
CDR3: CASSEGSYEQYF
DNA: TGTGCCAGCAGTGAGGGATCCTACGAGCAGTACTTC

J: TRBJ2-2
V: TRBV4-2
size: once
D: .
length: 13
CDR3: CASSSGWAGELFF
DNA: TGTGCCAGCAGCAGCGGGTGGGCCGGGGAGCTGTTTTTT

J: TRBJ1-1
V: TRBV18
size: .
D: .
length: 15
CDR3: CASSPTRDGGTEAFF
DNA: TGTGCCAGCTCACCTACTCGGGACGGGGGCACTGAAGCTTTCTTT

J: TRBJ1-4
V: TRBV3-1/TRBV3-2
size: .
D: .
length: 16
CDR3: CASSQDGQLLNEKLFF
DNA: TGTGCCAGCAGCCAAGATGGACAGCTTTTGAATGAAAAACTGTTTTTT

J: TRBJ1-1
V: TRBV5-1
size: .
D: TRBD1
length: 14
CDR3: CASSGQGSNTEAFF
DNA: TGCGCCAGCTCGGGACAGGGATCGAACACTGAAGCTTTCTTT

J: TRBJ1-5
V: TRBV10-3
size: once
D: .
length: 14
CDR3: CAISEAGAGQPQHF
DNA: TGTGCCATCAGTGAGGCGGGAGCGGGTCAGCCCCAGCATTTT

J: TRBJ2-1
V: TRBV7-6
size: .
D: TRBD1
length: 17
CDR3: CASSRGTGTAVYNEQFF
DNA: TGTGCCAGCAGCCGTGGGACAGGGACGGCCGTCTACAATGAGCAGTTCTTC